One and the same sample provided the 19 T cell receptor beta chains below, sequenced in a study of CD8+ T cells in alopecia areata (dated by TCRdb to between 2018 and 2020). In about 5 patients from the biomarker study, an additional sort separated CD25+CD127- cells out of the CD4+ cells. Receptor amplification or capture employed the immunoSEQ multiplex PCR assay. For TCR sequencing, RNA was extracted from every sample and reverse transcribed into cDNA to serve as template. The clones in this table, taken by TCRdb from immuneACCESS, are in-frame only. Not every clone is retained; where verified, under half of the shortfall comes from an unresolved V gene, and the cause of the rest is unknown. The sample has roughly 14,000 clones on record, roughly 54% of them singletons. The ten largest clones add up to 3.9% of the sample. What was sequenced was CD4+ Tregs sorted from blood. Receptor source: a human donor with alopecia areata.

The chain links TRBV7-9 to TRBJ2-1, with a weak D call TRBD1 (6 bases). CDR1 is SEHNR and CDR2 is FQNEAQ in the germline V gene (reference sequence). Trimming shortened V by 1 base and J by 0 bases, and 13 bases separated the two germline ends. The CDR3 is 17 amino acids. In DNA form, the CDR3 reads TGTGCCAGCAGCTTAGAACCGGGACACAGCTCCTACAATGAGCAGTTCTTC. This sequence encodes CASSLEPGHSSYNEQFF.

CDR3 amino acids: CASSPGQGIRQYF. In nucleotides, the CDR3 is TGTGCCAGCAGCCCTGGACAGGGGATACGGCAGTACTTC. The rearrangement uses TRBV7-9 and TRBJ2-7; 9 bases map to TRBD1. The CDR3 length is 13 residues. Germline CDR1 SEHNR, CDR2 FQNEAQ (reference sequence). Germline trimming cut 5 bases from V and 9 bases from J; bases unmatched to any gene: 8.

The rearrangement uses TRBV7-3 and TRBJ2-7; tentatively, D is TRBD1 or TRBD2 (6 bases each). Between the trimmed V and J ends, which lost 3 bases and 0 bases, there was a span of 12 bases. Germline V gene data show CDR1 as SGHTA and CDR2 as FQGTGA. The CDR3 is 15 residues long. CDR3 bases: TGTGCCAGCAGCTTGTATGGGGGGCCCTCCTACGAGCAGTACTTC. This codes for CASSLYGGPSYEQYF.

The V and J genes are TRBV2 and TRBJ1-4, with unresolved D. Trimming removed 4 bases at V and 10 bases at J, with 7 bases between. Per germline, CDR1 SNHLY and CDR2 FYNNEI. The CDR3 is made up of 11 amino acids. The CDR3, as DNA: TGTGCCAGCAGTGTGGCTGCAAAACTGTTTTTT. Amino acid sequence: CASSVAAKLFF.

The chain recombines TRBV7-6 with TRBJ1-3; 7 positions agree with TRBD1. Trimming took 1 base from V and 4 from J; bases not matched to a gene: 4. This CDR3 comprises 15 residues. Germline loops: CDR1 SGHVS, CDR2 FNYEAQ. Written as DNA, the CDR3 is TGTGCCAGCAGCTTAGGACAGGGAACAGGAAACACCATATATTTT. It is translated as CASSLGQGTGNTIYF.

The rearrangement joins TRBV27 to TRBJ1-2; 12 bases map to TRBD1. Germline trimming cut 5 bases from V and 8 bases from J; bases unmatched to any gene: 12. The CDR3 sequence is 16 residues long. Germline assignment: CDR1 MNHEY and CDR2 SMNVEV (reference sequence). DNA for the CDR3: TGTGCCAGCAGTCCCCGGGGGACAGGGGGCTTATGGGGCTACACCTTC. It yields the protein CASSPRGTGGLWGYTF.

This clone is medium-sized in the sample. V and J are TRBV27 and TRBJ1-1, with no clear D. Per the germline V gene, CDR1 is MNHEY and CDR2 is SMNVEV (reference sequence). The CDR3 runs 11 residues. V shed 9 bases and J shed 1 base, with 6 bases lying between them. The chain's CDR3 is CASRKNTEAFF. As DNA, the CDR3 is TGTGCCAGTCGAAAGAACACTGAAGCTTTCTTT.

This clone is a singleton in its sample. CDR3 in amino acids: CASSSNPGATNEKLFF. CDR3 nucleotides: TGTGCCAGCAGCTCCAACCCAGGCGCAACTAATGAAAAACTGTTTTTT. The V gene is TRBV7-6, the J gene TRBJ1-4; D is undetermined. The V gene lost 4 bases and the J gene lost 0 bases, with 12 bases spanning the gap. The CDR3 covers 16 residues. The germline V gene has CDR1 SGHVS and CDR2 FNYEAQ.

The genes are TRBV7-9 and TRBJ2-2; D is unclear. The CDR3 is 12 residues long. In germline, CDR1 is SEHNR, CDR2 FQNEAQ (reference sequence). V was shortened by 3 bases and J by 7 bases, with 6 bases between the two germline ends. This CDR3 is CASSFFGGELFF. As DNA, the CDR3 is TGTGCCAGCAGCTTTTTTGGCGGGGAGCTGTTTTTT.

Notes on this clone: Other DNA sequences in the same sample also yield this CDR3. The genes are TRBV7-2 and TRBJ1-2, with 7 bases that match TRBD1. The CDR3 has 13 residues. CDR1 and CDR2 (germline): SGHTA, FQGNSA. With V trimmed by 3 bases and J by 7 bases, 5 bases remained unmatched. CDR3 sequence: CASSLGQGGGYTF. CDR3 nucleotide sequence: TGTGCCAGCAGCTTGGGGCAGGGGGGTGGCTACACCTTC.

Only one count was recorded for this clone. The chain combines TRBV5-6 with TRBJ1-4, with D unresolved. Trimming took 1 base from V and 11 from J, leaving 9 bases between them. The germline CDR1 and CDR2 sequences are SGHDT and YYEEEE. CDR3 length: 12 residues. The CDR3 loop is CASSLRGWKLFF. The CDR3 DNA sequence: TGTGCCAGCAGCTTGCGTGGTTGGAAACTGTTTTTT. Complete variable domain (other parts from reference TRBV5-6 and TRBJ1-4): DAGVTQSPTHLIKTRGQQVTLRCSPKSGHDTVSWYQQALGQGPQFIFQYYEEEERQRGNFPDRFSGHQFPNYSSELNVNALLLGDSALYLCASSLRGWKLFFGSGTQLSVL.

The chain employs TRBV14 and TRBJ2-1, with a tentative D call TRBD1 (6 bases). The CDR3 length is 16 residues. CDR1 and CDR2 from the germline V gene are SGHDN and FVKESK. With 3 bases removed from V and 12 bases from J, the gap between germline ends came to 24 bases. Here the CDR3 reads CASSQPSGTEGVWQFF. The DNA of the CDR3 is TGTGCCAGCAGCCAGCCATCCGGGACCGAGGGGGTATGGCAGTTCTTC.

The V gene is TRBV30, the J gene TRBJ2-7; D gene unclear. The CDR3 runs 14 residues. Trimming shortened V by 3 bases and J by 4 bases, and 16 bases separated the two germline ends. Germline V gene data show CDR1 as GTSNPN and CDR2 as SVGIG (reference sequence). The CDR3 spells CAWSPLGVFYEQYF. CDR3 in DNA: TGTGCCTGGAGCCCTCTTGGGGTTTTTTACGAGCAGTACTTC.

A few counts support this clone. The rearrangement uses TRBV27 and TRBJ2-7; TRBD1 or TRBD2 may be the D gene (5 bases each). Germline V gene sequence: CDR1 MNHEY, CDR2 SMNVEV (reference sequence). The CDR3 sequence is 15 residues long. V was pared by 1 base and J by 0 bases, with 10 bases between. The CDR3 here is CASSLWGGYSYEQYF. The DNA of the CDR3 is TGTGCCAGCAGTTTATGGGGCGGGTACTCCTACGAGCAGTACTTC.

V is TRBV6-1 and J is TRBJ2-2, with D hard to call. V was cut by 3 bases and J by 10 bases, with 9 bases left in between. The germline V gene has CDR1 MNHNS and CDR2 SASEGT. There are 12 residues in the CDR3. The CDR3 DNA sequence: TGTGCCAGCAGTGAGCCCCTGGCGGAGCTGTTTTTT. Amino acid sequence: CASSEPLAELFF.

The chain couples TRBV11-2 to TRBJ2-5; no firm D call. V lost 1 base, J lost 5 bases, and 2 bases lay in between. Per the germline V gene, CDR1 is SGHAT and CDR2 is FQNNGV. The CDR3 is 11 residues long. CDR3 bases: TGTGCCAGCAGCTTAGGGGAGACCCAGTACTTC. Protein: CASSLGETQYF. The whole variable domain, filled in from reference TRBV11-2 and TRBJ2-5, reads EAGVAQSPRYKIIEKRQSVAFWCNPISGHATLYWYQQILGQGPKLLIQFQNNGVVDDSQLPKDRFSAERLKGVDSTLKIQPAKLEDSAVYLCASSLGETQYFGPGTRLLVL.

CDR3 in amino acids: CASSPGTGGSGNTIYF. DNA of the CDR3: TGTGCCAGCAGCCCTGGGACAGGGGGTTCTGGAAACACCATATATTTT. V usage is TRBV4-2 and J usage is TRBJ1-3; TRBD1 matches at 11 bases. Germline V gene data show CDR1 as LGHNA and CDR2 as YNFKEQ. The CDR3 totals 16 residues. V was pared by 4 bases and J by 1 base, with 3 bases of the junction left unmatched.

This clone qualifies as medium-sized (0.01 to 0.1%). This chain joins TRBV7-9 and TRBJ2-1, with TRBD2 matching 9 bases. CDR3 length: 14 amino acids. The junction had 9 bases not matched to a gene; V was cut back by 6 bases and J by 9 bases. CDR1 is SEHNR, CDR2 FQNEAQ, per germline (reference sequence). Here the CDR3 reads CASRSLAGQAEQFF. The CDR3 DNA reads TGTGCCAGCAGGTCTCTAGCGGGGCAGGCTGAGCAGTTCTTC.

This clone was counted between two and nine times. This rearrangement joins TRBV5-1 to TRBJ2-7; D perhaps matches TRBD1 (6 bases). Germline V gene data show CDR1 as SGHRS and CDR2 as YFSETQ. The CDR3 spans 15 residues. Between the trimmed V and J ends, which lost 4 bases and 2 bases, there was a span of 16 bases. The CDR3 spells CASSPLTGSPYEQYF. CDR3 bases: TGCGCCAGCAGCCCCCTGACAGGTTCCCCCTACGAGCAGTACTTC.